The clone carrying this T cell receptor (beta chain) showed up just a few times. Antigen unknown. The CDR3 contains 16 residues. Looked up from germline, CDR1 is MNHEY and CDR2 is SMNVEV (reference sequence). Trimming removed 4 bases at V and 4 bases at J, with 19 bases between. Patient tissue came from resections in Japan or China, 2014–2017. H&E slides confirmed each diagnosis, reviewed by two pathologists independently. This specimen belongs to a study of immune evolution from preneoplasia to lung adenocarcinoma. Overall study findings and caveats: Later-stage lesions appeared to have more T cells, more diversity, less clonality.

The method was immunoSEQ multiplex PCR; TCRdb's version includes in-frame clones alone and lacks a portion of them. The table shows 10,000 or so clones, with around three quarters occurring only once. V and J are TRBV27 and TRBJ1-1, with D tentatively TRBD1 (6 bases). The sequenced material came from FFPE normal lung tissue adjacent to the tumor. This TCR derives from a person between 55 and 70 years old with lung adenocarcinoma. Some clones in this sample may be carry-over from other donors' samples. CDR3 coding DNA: TGTGCCAGCAGTTCCCCGGCGGGGGGCGCGGGCACTGAAGCTTTCTTT. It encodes CASSSPAGGAGTEAFF.